Listed below are T cell receptor beta chains from one sample, sequenced in a study of T cell repertoires in cytomegalovirus infection. From the reads, TCRdb called clonotypes with MiXCR, one entry per CDR3 protein. The sample has some 700,000 distinct CDR3 sequences, 35% seen once. Sequences were obtained from PBMCs. The receptors derive from a human donor in good health (CMV status not recorded). Some clones in this sample may be carry-over from other donors' samples. Both conserved end residues are part of each CDR3. The order of the fields is V gene, J gene, clone size, D gene, CDR3 DNA, CDR3 protein. D genes are given only for firm matches. For some rows the clone size is stated as once, few or many, or as a class when expanded; others skip it.

>TRBV12-5|TRBJ2-3|-|-
TGTGCTAGTGGTTTGTCCTCGGGGGAGTCTTGGACAGATACGCAGTATTTT
CASGLSSGESWTDTQYF
>TRBV3-1|TRBJ1-4|-|TRBD1
TGTGCCAGCAGCCCTTCGGGGACAGGGAGTGAAAAACTGTTTTTT
CASSPSGTGSEKLFF
>TRBV27|TRBJ1-2|-|-
TGTGCCAGCAGTTTAAACTTGGGCATAGGGGCTAACTATGGCTACACCTTC
CASSLNLGIGANYGYTF
>TRBV28|TRBJ1-1|-|-
TGTGCCAGCAGTGGCCGTCAGGCTTTCTTT
CASSGRQAFF
>TRBV7-2|TRBJ2-3|many|TRBD2
TGTGCCAGCAGCTTTCCTCCGGGACTAGCGGGGGGGCCGGGGTTTGGCACAGATACGCAGTATTTT
CASSFPPGLAGGPGFGTDTQYF
>TRBV6-1|TRBJ1-2|-|-
TGTGCCAGCGGCCCCCTTTCTGGCGACTATGGCTACACCTTC
CASGPLSGDYGYTF
>TRBV7-2|TRBJ2-7|-|-
TGTGCCAGCAGCTCCAGCCTGACGGGCTCCTACGAGCAGTACTTC
CASSSSLTGSYEQYF
>TRBV2|TRBJ1-4|-|-
TGTGCCAGCAGAGTCGACAGTCTCCCCGGGGTACTGTTTTTT
CASRVDSLPGVLFF
>TRBV7-2|TRBJ1-1|many|-
TGTGCCAGCAGCTTAGGAGGGTTTGAAGCTTTCTTT
CASSLGGFEAFF
>TRBV7-2|TRBJ2-1|-|-
TGTGCCAGCAGCCTATGGCGAGTCGATGAGCAGTTCTTC
CASSLWRVDEQFF
>TRBV6-2/TRBV6-3|TRBJ2-7|-|TRBD2
TGTACCAGCAGCGCTCCCGGGACTAGCGGCAACGAGCAGTACTTC
CTSSAPGTSGNEQYF
>TRBV18|TRBJ2-5|-|-
TGTGCCAGCTCACCAAGGGAACAGACCGCAGAGACCCAGTACTTC
CASSPREQTAETQYF
>TRBV9|TRBJ2-3|few|-
TGTGCCAGCAGCGTAGGGACCGAGCGGAGTTTCACAGATACGCAGTATTTT
CASSVGTERSFTDTQYF
>TRBV28|TRBJ1-5|many|-
TGTGCCAGCAGTTTTGATTATCAGCCCCAGCATTTT
CASSFDYQPQHF
>TRBV6-1|TRBJ2-1|-|TRBD2
TGTGCCAGCACCGAACTGGGACTAGAGTACAATGAGCAGTTCTTC
CASTELGLEYNEQFF
>TRBV7-2|TRBJ2-7|many|TRBD2
TGTGCCAGCAGCGGGGGACTAGCGGGAGGGTCCTACGAGCAGTACTTC
CASSGGLAGGSYEQYF
>TRBV27|TRBJ2-7|few|-
TGTGCCAGCAGTTTAACTGAGGACGGATACGAGCAGTACTTC
CASSLTEDGYEQYF
>TRBV3-1|TRBJ2-6|-|TRBD2
TGTGCCAGCAGATCCACTAGCGGGGCCTACTCTGGGGCCAACGTCCTGACTTTC
CASRSTSGAYSGANVLTF
>TRBV12-3/TRBV12-4|TRBJ2-5|few|-
TGTGCCAGCAGTTTAACAGGGATGGAGACCCAGTACTTC
CASSLTGMETQYF
>TRBV7-2|TRBJ1-6|few|-
TGTGCCAGCAGCTTGGACGACCTTTATAATTCACCCCTCCACTTT
CASSLDDLYNSPLHF
>TRBV27|TRBJ1-6|few|-
TGTGCCAGCAGTTCCGGACCCAACCCGACTGGGAATTCACCCCTCCACTTT
CASSSGPNPTGNSPLHF
>TRBV19|TRBJ2-2|-|-
TGTGCCAGTAGTGGACCAGGGCGAGCGACCGGGGAGCTGTTTTTT
CASSGPGRATGELFF
>TRBV7-6|TRBJ1-1|-|-
TGTGCCAGCAGCCAGAGGCCAGGAGACACTGAAGCTTTCTTT
CASSQRPGDTEAFF
>TRBV28|TRBJ2-3|-|-
TGTGCCAGCAGTTTGTCCGGGTATGCAGATACGCAGTATTTT
CASSLSGYADTQYF
>TRBV7-9|TRBJ1-1|few|-
TGTGCCAGCAGCCCTGGGCCCGGGACTGAAGCTTTCTTT
CASSPGPGTEAFF
>TRBV28|TRBJ1-3|-|-
TGTGCCAGCAGTTCCCCCATACAGGGTGGAAACACCATATATTTT
CASSSPIQGGNTIYF
>TRBV12-3/TRBV12-4|TRBJ1-1|-|-
TGTGCCAGCAGTTACCGGGGGGCGGATGAAGCTTTCTTT
CASSYRGADEAFF
>TRBV6-1|TRBJ2-7|-|TRBD1
TGTGCCAGCAGTATCGACAGGGGCCCACCCTACGAGCAGTACTTC
CASSIDRGPPYEQYF
>TRBV28|TRBJ2-5|-|TRBD2
TGTGCCAGCAGTTTAGGGACTAGCGGGAGATCGATAGAAGGTAAAAAAAGAATCCAAGAGACCCAGTACTTC
CASSLGTSGRSIEGKKRIQETQYF
>TRBV7-6|TRBJ2-5|-|-
TGTGCCAGCAGCCCTTCGCCCCAGCAGCCCACTGCCCAACGATTC
CASSPSPQQPTAQRF
>TRBV7-9|TRBJ2-3|-|-
TGTGCCAGCAGCGACGACAACACAGATACGCAGTATTTT
CASSDDNTDTQYF
>TRBV19|TRBJ2-2|-|TRBD2
TGTGCCAGTGGGATTATTAGCGGGAGTAACACCGGGGAGCTGTTTTTT
CASGIISGSNTGELFF
>TRBV28|TRBJ2-5|few|-
TGTGCCAGTAGGGGGGGGGAGCGAGAGACCCAGTACTTC
CASRGGERETQYF
>TRBV5-5|TRBJ2-7|-|-
TGTGCCAGCAGCTTGTTTCCGGGTGCCACCTCCTACGAGCAGTACTTC
CASSLFPGATSYEQYF
>TRBV7-9|TRBJ2-1|-|-
TGTGCCAGCAGACAAGGGGGGCGACCGTACAATGAGCAGTTCTTC
CASRQGGRPYNEQFF
>TRBV7-2|TRBJ2-7|-|-
TGTGCCAGCAGCTTAGGGAATGGGATGCAGTACTTC
CASSLGNGMQYF
>TRBV7-2|TRBJ2-5|-|TRBD1
TGTGCCAGCAGCTTAACCGGGACAGGGGTAGGGCAAGAGACCCAGTACTTC
CASSLTGTGVGQETQYF
>TRBV15|TRBJ1-2|-|-
TGTGCCACCAGCAGAGCCAAGGGCTATGGCTACACCTTC
CATSRAKGYGYTF
>TRBV7-9|TRBJ1-5|-|-
TGTGCCAGCAGCTTAGAAGGGGGGTGGGAGCCCCAGCATTTT
CASSLEGGWEPQHF
>TRBV20-1|TRBJ2-1|-|TRBD2
TGCAGTGCTTCTCCGCTAGCGGGGTCCTACAATGAGCAGTTCTTC
CSASPLAGSYNEQFF
>TRBV20-1|TRBJ1-5|many|-
TGCAGTGCTAACGGACCCGAAAAAGGCAATCAGCCCCAGCATTTT
CSANGPEKGNQPQHF
>TRBV10-3|TRBJ1-2|-|-
TGTGCCATCAGTGCCCCCCTCCAGGGGCAGGGCTATGGCTACACCTTC
CAISAPLQGQGYGYTF
>TRBV7-9|TRBJ2-7|few|-
TGTGCCAGCAGCTTAGCGCTAGGACAGTCCTACGAGCAGTACTTC
CASSLALGQSYEQYF
>TRBV7-8|TRBJ1-2|few|-
TGTGCCAGCAGCTTAAAGGGTCTCCCCTATGGCTACACCTTC
CASSLKGLPYGYTF
>TRBV28|TRBJ1-6|many|-
TGTGCCAGCTCACCGGGGGGCAGGGCCTATAATTCACCCCTCCACTTT
CASSPGGRAYNSPLHF